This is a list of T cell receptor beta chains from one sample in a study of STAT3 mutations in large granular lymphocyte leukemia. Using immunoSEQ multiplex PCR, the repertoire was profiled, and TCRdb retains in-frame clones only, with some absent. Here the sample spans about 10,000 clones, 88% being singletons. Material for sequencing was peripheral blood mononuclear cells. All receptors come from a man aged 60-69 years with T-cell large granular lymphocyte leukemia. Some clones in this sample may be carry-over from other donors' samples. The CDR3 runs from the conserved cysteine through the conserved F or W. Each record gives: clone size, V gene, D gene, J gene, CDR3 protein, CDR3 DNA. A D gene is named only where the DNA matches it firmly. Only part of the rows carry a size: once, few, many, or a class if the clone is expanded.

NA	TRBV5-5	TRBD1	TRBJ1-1	CASSLGRQGHTEAFF	TGTGCCAGCAGCTTGGGCCGACAGGGTCACACTGAAGCTTTCTTT
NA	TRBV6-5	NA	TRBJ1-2	CASSSQGGSAGYTF	TGTGCCAGCAGTTCCCAAGGGGGGTCGGCGGGCTACACCTTC
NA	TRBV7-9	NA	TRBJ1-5	CASSLDPYQPQHF	TGTGCCAGCAGCTTAGATCCGTATCAGCCCCAGCATTTT
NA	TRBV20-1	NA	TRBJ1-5	CSASQGQPQHF	TGCAGTGCTAGCCAGGGGCAGCCCCAGCATTTT
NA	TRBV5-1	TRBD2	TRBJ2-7	CASSPGGRYEQYF	TGCGCCAGCAGCCCGGGGGGTAGATACGAGCAGTACTTC
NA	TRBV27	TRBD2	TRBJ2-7	CASSFPPGTSGALAPYEQYF	TGTGCCAGCAGTTTTCCGCCCGGGACTAGCGGGGCCCTCGCCCCCTACGAGCAGTACTTC
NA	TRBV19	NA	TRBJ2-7	CASSALGTVGKQYF	TGTGCCAGTAGTGCCCTCGGGACTGTAGGGAAGCAGTACTTC
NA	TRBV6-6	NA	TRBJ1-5	CASSRTDGNQPQHF	TGTGCCAGCAGTCGGACAGATGGGAATCAGCCCCAGCATTTT
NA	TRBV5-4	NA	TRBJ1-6	CASSDDPKARPLHF	TGTGCCAGCAGCGATGACCCCAAGGCTAGGCCCCTCCACTTT
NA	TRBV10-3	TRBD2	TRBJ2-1	CAISDPSGDDEQFF	TGTGCCATCAGTGACCCAAGCGGGGACGATGAGCAGTTCTTC
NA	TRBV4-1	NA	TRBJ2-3	CASSQLGTPGDTQYF	TGCGCCAGCAGCCAGCTAGGGACTCCGGGGGATACGCAGTATTTT
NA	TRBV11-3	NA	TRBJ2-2	CASSFWDTGELFF	TGTGCCAGCAGCTTTTGGGACACCGGGGAGCTGTTTTTT
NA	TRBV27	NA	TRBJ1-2	CASSFYVGGRDRSIF	TGTGCCAGCAGTTTTTATGTCGGGGGGAGAGATCGCTCCATCTTC
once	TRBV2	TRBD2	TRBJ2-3	CASSARTSKADTQYF	TGTGCCAGCAGCGCCAGGACTAGTAAAGCAGATACGCAGTATTTT
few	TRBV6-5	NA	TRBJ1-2	CASSPTGNYGYTF	TGTGCCAGCAGCCCGACAGGAAACTATGGCTACACCTTC
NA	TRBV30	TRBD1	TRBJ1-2	CAWRHETGTGAGTGF	TGTGCCTGGAGACATGAAACGGGGACAGGGGCAGGGACGGGCTTC
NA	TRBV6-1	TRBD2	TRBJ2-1	CGHGASGSYNEQFF	TGTGGCCACGGGGCTAGCGGGTCCTACAATGAGCAGTTCTTC
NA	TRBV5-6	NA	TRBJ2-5	CASSLGQGPGRTQYF	TGTGCCAGCAGCTTGGGTCAGGGGCCCGGTAGGACCCAGTACTTC
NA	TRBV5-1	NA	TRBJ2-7	CASSPGTGMAGGEDEQYF	TGCGCCAGCAGCCCCGGGACAGGGATGGCGGGAGGGGAGGACGAGCAGTACTTC
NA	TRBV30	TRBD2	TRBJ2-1	CASAGLAGYNEQFF	TGTGCCTCGGCGGGACTAGCGGGATACAATGAGCAGTTCTTC